The 21 T cell receptor beta chains below were found in one sample sequenced in a study of technical replicates of blood from four donors. Profiled with immunoSEQ multiplex PCR; TCRdb holds only in-frame clones, not every one. The sample has tens of thousands of clones; roughly 90% are singletons. The sequenced sample was PBMCs. These receptors all stem from a human donor in good health. Some clones in this sample may be carry-over from other donors' samples.

For the CDR3, the DNA is TGTGCCAGCAGCTTAGGTCCAGCGGGGTACACCGGGGAGCTGTTTTTT. Its translation: CASSLGPAGYTGELFF. This chain connects TRBV7-2 to TRBJ2-2, with 7 bases lining up with TRBD2. This CDR3 comprises 16 residues. With 1 base clipped from V and 3 bases from J, the junction kept 5 bases outside the gene matches. Germline-derived CDR1 and CDR2 are SGHTA and FQGNSA.

The chain joins TRBV7-3 to TRBJ2-1, with a possible D match to TRBD2 (5 bases). There are 15 residues in the CDR3. Between the trimmed V and J ends, which lost 5 bases and 5 bases, there was a span of 16 bases. CDR1 and CDR2 from the germline V gene are SGHTA and FQGTGA. CDR3 nucleotide sequence: TGTGCCAGCAGCGCGGGCGACTGGCCCGACAATGAGCAGTTCTTC. This translates into CASSAGDWPDNEQFF.

The V call is TRBV5-1, the J call TRBJ2-1; TRBD2 agrees at 7 bases. This CDR3 has 13 amino acids. Unmatched junction bases numbered 3, after V lost 1 base and J lost 8 bases. Germline V CDR1 and CDR2: SGHRS, YFSETQ. The CDR3 loop is CASSLRAGDEQFF. The CDR3 DNA sequence: TGCGCCAGCAGCTTGCGGGCGGGGGATGAGCAGTTCTTC.

The V and J genes are TRBV4-3 and TRBJ2-3; 8 bases align to TRBD1. V lost 0 bases to trimming and J lost 7 bases; unmatched junction nucleotides: 6. CDR1 is LGHNA, CDR2 YSLEER, per germline. The CDR3 is 15 residues long. CDR3 bases: TGCGCCAGCAGCCAAGATGTGGACAGGGCTAATACGCAGTATTTT. This translates into CASSQDVDRANTQYF.

This chain links TRBV7-2 with TRBJ1-1; maybe TRBD1 (6 bases). Trimming pared 2 bases from V and 1 base from J, leaving 11 bases between. The germline CDR1 and CDR2 sequences are SGHTA and FQGNSA. This CDR3 has 15 amino acids. The CDR3 spells CASSLKQGKNTEAFF. In DNA, the CDR3 is TGTGCCAGCAGCTTAAAACAGGGTAAGAACACTGAAGCTTTCTTT.

The J gene is TRBJ1-1, the V gene TRBV7-2; perhaps TRBD1 as D (5 bases). The V gene's germline CDR1 is SGHTA and CDR2 FQGNSA. Trimming shortened V by 2 bases and J by 3 bases, and 13 bases separated the two germline ends. This CDR3 contains 15 residues. The CDR3 region is CASSLHSGGDTEAFF. CDR3 nucleotide sequence: TGTGCCAGCAGCTTACACTCTGGGGGGGACACTGAAGCTTTCTTT.

This chain joins TRBV7-9 and TRBJ2-5; D call uncertain. V was trimmed by 1 base and J by 4 bases, leaving 16 bases between them. CDR3 length: 16 residues. In germline, CDR1 is SEHNR, CDR2 FQNEAQ (reference sequence). The DNA for the CDR3 is TGTGCCAGCAGCTTAGGTCCCTCAGGTGTTGGAGAGACCCAGTACTTC. The encoded protein is CASSLGPSGVGETQYF. The complete variable domain, with remaining parts taken from reference TRBV7-9 and TRBJ2-5, reads DTGVSQNPRHKITKRGQNVTFRCDPISEHNRLYWYRQTLGQGPEFLTYFQNEAQLEKSRLLSDRFSAERPKGSFSTLEIQRTEQGDSAMYLCASSLGPSGVGETQYFGPGTRLLVL.

This clone has only one observation. The chain combines TRBV6-1 with TRBJ2-5, with 8 nucleotides matching TRBD1. J gave up 1 base and V 8 bases, and 6 bases lay outside the gene matches. Germline values: CDR1 MNHNS, CDR2 SASEGT. The CDR3 contains 14 residues. CDR3 amino acids: CASRDRFFQETQYF. In nucleotides, the CDR3 is TGTGCCAGCCGGGACAGGTTCTTCCAAGAGACCCAGTACTTC.

This chain connects TRBV11-1 to TRBJ2-7; a possible D gene is TRBD2 (6 bases). Trimming stripped 1 base from V and 0 bases from J, with 7 bases between. Germline V lookup: CDR1 SGHAT, CDR2 FQDESV (reference sequence). The CDR3 is 14 residues long. CDR3 sequence: CASSLGDFSYEQYF. For the CDR3, the DNA is TGTGCCAGCAGCTTAGGGGACTTCTCCTACGAGCAGTACTTC. The full variable domain, its missing parts supplied by reference TRBV11-1 and TRBJ2-7, is EAEVAQSPRYKITEKSQAVAFWCDPISGHATLYWYRQILGQGPELLVQFQDESVVDDSQLPKDRFSAERLKGVDSTLKIQPAELGDSAMYLCASSLGDFSYEQYFGPGTRLTVT.

The rearrangement joins TRBV29-1 to TRBJ2-3; D uncertain. The CDR3 has 13 residues. Per the germline V gene, CDR1 is SQVTM and CDR2 is ANQGSEA. With 3 bases removed from V and 6 bases from J, the gap between germline ends came to 13 bases. CDR3 in DNA: TGCAGCGTTGAGCCTAGTGCGTTGGATACGCAGTATTTT. Its translation: CSVEPSALDTQYF.

The chain couples TRBV11-2 to TRBJ1-2, with 7 nucleotides matching TRBD1. The junction had 6 bases not matched to a gene; V was cut back by 5 bases and J by 0 bases. The CDR3 spans 15 residues. CDR1 SGHAT and CDR2 FQNNGV come from the germline V gene. DNA for the CDR3: TGTGCCAGCAGCGCCAGACAGGGATCTAACTATGGCTACACCTTC. The encoded protein is CASSARQGSNYGYTF.

The chain uses TRBV30 and TRBJ1-5; D is unclear. This CDR3 comprises 15 residues. With 0 bases removed from V and 4 bases from J, the gap between germline ends came to 13 bases. Germline V gene lookup returns CDR1 GTSNPN and CDR2 SVGIG (reference sequence). The CDR3 here is CAWSVRGLANQPQHF. The CDR3 DNA reads as TGTGCCTGGAGTGTAAGAGGGTTAGCAAATCAGCCCCAGCATTTT.

V and J are TRBV5-1 and TRBJ2-6, with TRBD2 identical over 11 bases. Trimming cost V 2 bases and J 4 bases; bases outside gene matches: 5. The CDR3 is 17 amino acids. Germline CDR1 and CDR2: SGHRS and YFSETQ. The CDR3 here is CASSLVAGGAGANVLTF. DNA of the CDR3: TGCGCCAGCAGCTTAGTAGCGGGAGGGGCGGGGGCCAACGTCCTGACTTTC.

The genes are TRBV27 and TRBJ2-1; 9 bases fit TRBD2. CDR3 length equals 14 residues. V lost 2 bases and J lost 6; bases outside the gene matches: 2. Germline CDR1 MNHEY, CDR2 SMNVEV (reference sequence). CDR3 region: CASSLGGRANEQFF. The CDR3 nucleotides are TGTGCCAGCAGTTTAGGCGGGAGGGCCAATGAGCAGTTCTTC.

This chain uses TRBV10-3 with TRBJ2-3; 9 bases agree with TRBD1. The germline V gene encodes CDR1 ENHRY and CDR2 SYGVKD. The CDR3 has 14 residues. V dropped 6 bases and J dropped 3; count of bases not matched to a gene: 4. This CDR3 is CAIRRGTGTDTQYF. CDR3 sequence (DNA): TGTGCCATCAGAAGAGGGACAGGGACAGATACGCAGTATTTT.

This chain connects TRBV7-6 to TRBJ1-5, with 8 bases aligning to TRBD1. CDR1 is SGHVS, CDR2 FNYEAQ, per germline. J gave up 7 bases and V 4 bases, and 6 bases lay outside the gene matches. The CDR3 runs to 14 residues. CDR3 sequence: CASSSTGEGQPQHF. For the CDR3, the DNA is TGTGCCAGCAGCTCGACAGGGGAGGGACAGCCCCAGCATTTT.

The rearrangement uses TRBV5-1 and TRBJ2-7; a weak D match, TRBD1 (6 bases). The CDR3 runs to 16 residues. The V gene's germline CDR1 is SGHRS and CDR2 YFSETQ. V lost 3 bases to trimming and J lost 5 bases, with 21 bases between them. DNA of the CDR3: TGCGCCAGCAGCTCAGATGAGCTAGGCAGGGGAAACGAGCAGTACTTC. This encodes CASSSDELGRGNEQYF. Combining the CDR3 with reference TRBV5-1 and TRBJ2-7 gives the whole variable domain KAGVTQTPRYLIKTRGQQVTLSCSPISGHRSVSWYQQTPGQGLQFLFEYFSETQRNKGNFPGRFSGRQFSNSRSEMNVSTLELGDSALYLCASSSDELGRGNEQYFGPGTRLTVT.

The V call is TRBV2, the J call TRBJ2-1; 8 bases line up with TRBD2. Germline V gene sequence: CDR1 SNHLY, CDR2 FYNNEI. The V segment lost 7 bases and the J segment 7 bases; nucleotides outside the gene matches: 6. The CDR3 covers 13 residues. CDR3 amino acids: CASIGLAQNEQFF. In DNA form, the CDR3 reads TGTGCCAGCATCGGACTAGCTCAGAATGAGCAGTTCTTC.

J is TRBJ1-5 and V is TRBV9; D possibly corresponds to TRBD1 (6 bases). Germline CDR1 SGDLS, CDR2 YYNGEE. The CDR3 totals 14 residues. V lost 4 bases and J lost 2, with 10 bases in between. CDR3 sequence reads: CASSQSGGNQPQHF. The DNA of the CDR3 is TGTGCCAGCAGCCAATCAGGGGGCAATCAGCCCCAGCATTTT.

A single count supports this clone. V is TRBV12-5 and J is TRBJ2-3; D remains ambiguous. The germline V and J ends were trimmed by 5 bases and 2 bases, with 2 bases remaining between them. Germline CDR1 is LGHNT and CDR2 is FRNRAP. This CDR3 contains 11 residues. CDR3 residues: CASGLTDTQYF. CDR3 nucleotide sequence: TGTGCTAGTGGTCTCACAGATACGCAGTATTTT.

This chain uses TRBV10-3 with TRBJ1-2; 7 positions agree with TRBD1. The germline V gene encodes CDR1 ENHRY and CDR2 SYGVKD. V gave up 5 bases and J gave up 3 bases; unmatched junction bases: 3. CDR3 length equals 13 residues. CDR3 amino acids: CAISPGQHYGYTF. The CDR3 region has the DNA TGTGCCATCAGTCCGGGACAGCACTATGGCTACACCTTC.